This TCR beta chain appears in the sequencing data of a study of blood T cell repertoires in COVID-19. Study overall: Some COVID-19 samples were acute and others convalescent; all came from the United States, Italy and Spain. PBMCs, B-cell-depleted T cells, or T cells were the source of the cDNA or gDNA that made up the material.

Germline assignment: CDR1 SEHNR and CDR2 FQNEAQ (reference sequence). CDR3 length: 14 amino acids. V lost 3 bases to trimming and J lost 5 bases; unmatched junction nucleotides: 6. In the study's own analysis: Researchers report that nucleated cell counts were estimated from reference gene primer amplification. Sequenced by immunoSEQ multiplex PCR; TCRdb stores in-frame clones only, minus some. D and trimming come from the DNA, and the V and J calls and clone size come from that table. The profile covers around 150,000 clones, with about 93% appearing a single time and over 3.5% taken by the ten largest.

The sample was peripheral blood. The V call is TRBV7-9, the J call TRBJ2-5; 7 bases match TRBD1. The clonotype originates from a woman in her forties or fifties with acute or convalescent COVID-19. DNA for the CDR3: TGTGCCAGCAGCTTTTTAGGGGGCACGGAGACCCAGTACTTC. This codes for CASSFLGGTETQYF.